This T cell receptor beta chain was found in a study of cytomegalovirus exposure and HLA in healthy donors. Overall study results and limits: The authors judged a highly shared variant cluster likely a sequencing artifact.

With respect to this clone: The target antigen is unknown.

PCR used 60 Vbeta primers and 13 Jbeta primers. Data came from immunoSEQ multiplex PCR; TCRdb stores just in-frame clones and leaves some out. This table holds about 90,000 clones, 55% to 75% found once. This TCR derives from a woman between 45 and 60 years old in good health and CMV-seropositive. Sequencing was carried out using PBMCs.

The CDR3 loop is CASSGSIQVGGEETQYF. As DNA, the CDR3 is TGTGCCAGCAGCGGGTCCATACAGGTCGGGGGGGAAGAGACCCAGTACTTC. This chain joins TRBV9 and TRBJ2-5; 8 bases match TRBD2. V lost 3 bases to trimming and J lost 3 bases; unmatched junction nucleotides: 13. CDR3 size: 17 residues. Per the germline V gene, CDR1 is SGDLS and CDR2 is YYNGEE. The complete variable domain, with remaining parts taken from reference TRBV9 and TRBJ2-5, reads DSGVTQTPKHLITATGQRVTLRCSPRSGDLSVYWYQQSLDQGLQFLIQYYNGEERAKGNILERFSAQQFPDLHSELNLSSLELGDSALYFCASSGSIQVGGEETQYFGPGTRLLVL.